A selection of T cell receptor beta chains follows, all from one sample in a study of T cell clusters in autoimmune cytopenias. Using the multiplex PCR reads, TCRdb records one entry per CDR3 protein without DNA. Listed are about 3,400 distinct CDR3 sequences; roughly 7.9% falls within the top ten. These data were also filed under a second study, of T cell repertoires in aging, cancer and after chemotherapy.

Input material: peripheral blood. The source is a human donor in good health. CDR3s include the opening cysteine and the closing phenylalanine or tryptophan. Clone size is given for some rows only: seen once, a few or many times, or a class if the clone is expanded.

CDR3aa: CAISVSPSNYGYTF; v_gene: TRBV10-3; abundance: medium-sized; j_gene: TRBJ1-2
CDR3aa: CSARGVLRPSYEQYF; v_gene: TRBV20-1; abundance: medium-sized; j_gene: TRBJ2-7
CDR3aa: CASTEGPERSGYTF; v_gene: TRBV6-1; abundance: medium-sized; j_gene: TRBJ1-2
CDR3aa: CASSIRQRNLGELFF; v_gene: TRBV28; abundance: -; j_gene: TRBJ2-2
CDR3aa: CASSFGWTEAFF; v_gene: TRBV28; abundance: medium-sized; j_gene: TRBJ1-1
CDR3aa: CASSPALSSYEQYF; v_gene: TRBV5-1; abundance: medium-sized; j_gene: TRBJ2-7
CDR3aa: CASSLSTGSSPYSNQPQHF; v_gene: TRBV28; abundance: -; j_gene: TRBJ1-5
CDR3aa: CASSPQEGGYYNEQFF; v_gene: TRBV7-9; abundance: -; j_gene: TRBJ2-1
CDR3aa: CASSPTGDLSYGYTF; v_gene: TRBV18; abundance: medium-sized; j_gene: TRBJ1-2
CDR3aa: CSARGTSAGYGYTF; v_gene: TRBV20-1; abundance: medium-sized; j_gene: TRBJ1-2
CDR3aa: CASSSPQGRPEKLFF; v_gene: TRBV11-3; abundance: -; j_gene: TRBJ1-4
CDR3aa: CASSLGLLAGGPGEQFF; v_gene: TRBV7-2; abundance: medium-sized; j_gene: TRBJ2-1
CDR3aa: CASSLQGGTDTQYF; v_gene: TRBV5-6; abundance: medium-sized; j_gene: TRBJ2-3
CDR3aa: CASRGTGGFGYTF; v_gene: TRBV7-6; abundance: large; j_gene: TRBJ1-2
CDR3aa: CASSPGGHGYEQYF; v_gene: TRBV5-4; abundance: medium-sized; j_gene: TRBJ2-7
CDR3aa: CASSSPRGAPGSYNEQFF; v_gene: TRBV7-7; abundance: -; j_gene: TRBJ2-1
CDR3aa: CASSSFSGGNQPQHF; v_gene: TRBV27; abundance: medium-sized; j_gene: TRBJ1-5
CDR3aa: CASSIARQGALLSYNEQFF; v_gene: TRBV19; abundance: medium-sized; j_gene: TRBJ2-1
CDR3aa: CASSEGTGSTDTQYF; v_gene: TRBV6-4; abundance: medium-sized; j_gene: TRBJ2-3
CDR3aa: CASSLGWDTEAFF; v_gene: TRBV27; abundance: medium-sized; j_gene: TRBJ1-1
CDR3aa: CASSLIASSYNEQFF; v_gene: TRBV7-3; abundance: medium-sized; j_gene: TRBJ2-1
CDR3aa: CASSQDPGTSNSPLHF; v_gene: TRBV4-2; abundance: -; j_gene: TRBJ1-6
CDR3aa: CASSYRREGKKKLFF; v_gene: TRBV7-2; abundance: -; j_gene: TRBJ1-4
CDR3aa: CASSLYARSNTGELFF; v_gene: TRBV5-6; abundance: medium-sized; j_gene: TRBJ2-2
CDR3aa: CSVPGFLNTEAFF; v_gene: TRBV29-1; abundance: large; j_gene: TRBJ1-1
CDR3aa: CASSLVPRGQGSEQYF; v_gene: TRBV11-3; abundance: medium-sized; j_gene: TRBJ2-7
CDR3aa: CASSAGSGETAQYF; v_gene: TRBV6-4; abundance: -; j_gene: TRBJ2-3
CDR3aa: CASSLTRGFGADTQYF; v_gene: TRBV28; abundance: -; j_gene: TRBJ2-3
CDR3aa: CATSGLHPAQYF; v_gene: TRBV24-1; abundance: -; j_gene: TRBJ2-3
CDR3aa: CASSYEPGSGNTIYF; v_gene: TRBV6-2/TRBV6-3; abundance: medium-sized; j_gene: TRBJ1-3
CDR3aa: CASSPPGTDNYEQYF; v_gene: TRBV27; abundance: medium-sized; j_gene: TRBJ2-7
CDR3aa: CASSFRGRQPQHF; v_gene: TRBV12-3/TRBV12-4; abundance: medium-sized; j_gene: TRBJ1-5
CDR3aa: CASSFSGEQYF; v_gene: TRBV11-2; abundance: -; j_gene: TRBJ2-7
CDR3aa: CASSIGTGTEGAKNIQYF; v_gene: TRBV19; abundance: medium-sized; j_gene: TRBJ2-4
CDR3aa: CASWGGTEAFF; v_gene: TRBV6-5; abundance: medium-sized; j_gene: TRBJ1-1
CDR3aa: CATGQGAGSFTDTQYF; v_gene: TRBV24-1; abundance: -; j_gene: TRBJ2-3
CDR3aa: CASSNRGANEQFF; v_gene: TRBV13; abundance: medium-sized; j_gene: TRBJ2-1
CDR3aa: CASSPGTSGDLGYEQYF; v_gene: TRBV19; abundance: medium-sized; j_gene: TRBJ2-7
CDR3aa: CASSSDGNSPLHF; v_gene: TRBV7-9; abundance: medium-sized; j_gene: TRBJ1-6
CDR3aa: CAWMTGSLSGNTIYF; v_gene: TRBV30; abundance: medium-sized; j_gene: TRBJ1-3
CDR3aa: CAWSPLSGRGSYNEQFF; v_gene: TRBV30; abundance: medium-sized; j_gene: TRBJ2-1
CDR3aa: CASSESLGHLNTDAFF; v_gene: TRBV10-2; abundance: -; j_gene: TRBJ1-1
CDR3aa: CASSHGAGWFDTQYF; v_gene: TRBV9; abundance: -; j_gene: TRBJ2-3
CDR3aa: CASSLWGDSGNTIYF; v_gene: TRBV5-6; abundance: -; j_gene: TRBJ1-3
CDR3aa: CASSSFLEGDYRRGGSYNEQFF; v_gene: TRBV4-2; abundance: -; j_gene: TRBJ2-1
CDR3aa: CASSISGGNQPQHF; v_gene: TRBV19; abundance: medium-sized; j_gene: TRBJ1-5
CDR3aa: CASSDSATGGADTQYF; v_gene: TRBV6-4; abundance: medium-sized; j_gene: TRBJ2-3
CDR3aa: CASGTGSSYEQYF; v_gene: TRBV28; abundance: -; j_gene: TRBJ2-7
CDR3aa: CASSLAGGPVNEQFF; v_gene: TRBV7-2; abundance: medium-sized; j_gene: TRBJ2-1
CDR3aa: CASSQDFTSPTDTQYF; v_gene: TRBV4-3; abundance: -; j_gene: TRBJ2-3
CDR3aa: CASRDRGSNYGYTF; v_gene: TRBV25-1; abundance: -; j_gene: TRBJ1-2
CDR3aa: CASSLTVNTGELFF; v_gene: TRBV27; abundance: medium-sized; j_gene: TRBJ2-2
CDR3aa: CAIAGGSTDTQYF; v_gene: TRBV10-3; abundance: medium-sized; j_gene: TRBJ2-3
CDR3aa: CASSQERGSGANVLTF; v_gene: TRBV4-3; abundance: medium-sized; j_gene: TRBJ2-6